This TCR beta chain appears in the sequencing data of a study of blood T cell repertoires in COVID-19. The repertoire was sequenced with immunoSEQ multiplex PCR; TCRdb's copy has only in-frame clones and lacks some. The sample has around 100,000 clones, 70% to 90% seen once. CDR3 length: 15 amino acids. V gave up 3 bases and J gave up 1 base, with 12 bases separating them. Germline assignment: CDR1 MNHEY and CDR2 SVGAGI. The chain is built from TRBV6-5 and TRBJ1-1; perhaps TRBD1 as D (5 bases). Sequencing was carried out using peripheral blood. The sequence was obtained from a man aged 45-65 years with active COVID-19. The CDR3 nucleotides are TGTGCCAGCAGTTATGGAGGGGCACCGAACACTGAAGCTTTCTTT. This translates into CASSYGGAPNTEAFF.